This T cell receptor (beta chain) emerged from a study of tumor-infiltrating lymphocytes in primary liver carcinoma. Study observations and caveats: Pairs of tumor regions overlapped more than tumor-adjacent and tumor-blood pairs did. Blood fell significantly below tumors in its top-250-clone fraction (p = 0.039).

Extraction also yielded germline DNA, while blood RNA was obtained from unsorted whole blood. The researchers drew 3.5 to 5 milliliters of peripheral blood before surgery. Of note for this clonotype: Its matching antigen is unknown.

TCR beta cDNA was made from 500 ng total RNA with a constant-region primer. For TCR beta, libraries were produced by three nested multiplex PCR rounds using slightly modified ARM-PCR. Each CDR3 protein gets one entry after TCRdb re-called the multiplex PCR reads with MiXCR. The table includes 150,000 to 200,000 distinct CDR3 sequences, about 60% detected once. The clonotype originates from a man between 40 and 49 years old with primary liver carcinoma and hepatitis B virus infection. The source material was peripheral blood.

CDR3 DNA: TGCAGCGCCTCCGCCGGGACAGACTACGAGCAGTACTTC. Encoded protein: CSASAGTDYEQYF. The chain couples TRBV29-1 to TRBJ2-7, with 7 bases that match TRBD1. CDR1 is SQVTM, CDR2 ANQGSEA, per germline. With 7 bases clipped from V and 3 bases from J, the junction kept 9 bases outside the gene matches. The CDR3 loop spans 13 amino acids.